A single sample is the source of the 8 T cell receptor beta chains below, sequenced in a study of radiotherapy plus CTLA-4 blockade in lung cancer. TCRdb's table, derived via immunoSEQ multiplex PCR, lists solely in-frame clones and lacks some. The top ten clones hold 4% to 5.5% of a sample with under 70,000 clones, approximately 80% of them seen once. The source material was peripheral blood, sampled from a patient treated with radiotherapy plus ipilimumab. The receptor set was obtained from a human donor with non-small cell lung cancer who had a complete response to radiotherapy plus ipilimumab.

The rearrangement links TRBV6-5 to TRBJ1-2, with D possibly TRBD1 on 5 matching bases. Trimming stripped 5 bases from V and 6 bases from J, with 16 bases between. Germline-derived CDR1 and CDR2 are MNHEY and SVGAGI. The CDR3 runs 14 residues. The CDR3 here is CASSEDAGLDGYTF. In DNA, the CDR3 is TGTGCCAGCAGTGAAGATGCAGGGCTTGATGGCTACACCTTC.

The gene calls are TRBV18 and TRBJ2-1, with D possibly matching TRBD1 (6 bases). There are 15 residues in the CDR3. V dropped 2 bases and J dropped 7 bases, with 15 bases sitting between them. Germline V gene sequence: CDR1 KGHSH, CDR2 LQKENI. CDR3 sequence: CASSPVSGDHNEQFF. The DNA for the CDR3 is TGTGCCAGCTCACCAGTTTCAGGGGATCATAATGAGCAGTTCTTC.

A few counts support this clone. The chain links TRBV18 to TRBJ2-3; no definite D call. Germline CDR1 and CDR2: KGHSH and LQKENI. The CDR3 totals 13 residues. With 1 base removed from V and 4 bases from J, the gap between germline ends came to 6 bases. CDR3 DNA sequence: TGTGCCAGCTCACCACTGGACGCAGATACGCAGTATTTT. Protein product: CASSPLDADTQYF.

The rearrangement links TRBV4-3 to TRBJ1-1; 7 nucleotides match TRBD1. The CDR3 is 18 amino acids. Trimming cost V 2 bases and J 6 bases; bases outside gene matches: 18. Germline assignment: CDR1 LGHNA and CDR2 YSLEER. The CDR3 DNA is TGCGCCAGCAGCCAACCTAAAGACAGGGAGGTCTCTTATTCTGAAGCTTTCTTT. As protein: CASSQPKDREVSYSEAFF.

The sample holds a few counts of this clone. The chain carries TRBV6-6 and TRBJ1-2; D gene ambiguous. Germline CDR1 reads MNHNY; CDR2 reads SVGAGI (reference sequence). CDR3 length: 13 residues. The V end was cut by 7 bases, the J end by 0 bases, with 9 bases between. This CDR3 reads CASNIDTNYGYTF. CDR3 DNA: TGTGCCAGCAATATCGACACTAACTATGGCTACACCTTC.

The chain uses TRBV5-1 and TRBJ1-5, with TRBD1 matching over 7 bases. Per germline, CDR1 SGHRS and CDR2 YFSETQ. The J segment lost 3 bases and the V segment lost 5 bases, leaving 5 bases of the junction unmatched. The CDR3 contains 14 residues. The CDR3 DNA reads TGCGCCAGCAGTCCGACAGGGAACAATCAGCCCCAGCATTTT. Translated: CASSPTGNNQPQHF.

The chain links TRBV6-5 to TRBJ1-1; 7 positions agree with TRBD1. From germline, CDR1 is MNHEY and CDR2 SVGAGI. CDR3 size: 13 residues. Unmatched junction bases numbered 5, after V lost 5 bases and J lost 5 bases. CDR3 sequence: CASSGDSWTEAFF. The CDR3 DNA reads TGTGCCAGCAGTGGGGACAGTTGGACTGAAGCTTTCTTT.

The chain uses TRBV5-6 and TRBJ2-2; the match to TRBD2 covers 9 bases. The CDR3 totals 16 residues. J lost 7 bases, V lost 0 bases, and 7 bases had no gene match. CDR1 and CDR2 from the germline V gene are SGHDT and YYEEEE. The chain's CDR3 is CASSLVGSGSDGELFF. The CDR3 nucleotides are TGTGCCAGCAGCTTGGTAGGTAGCGGGAGTGACGGGGAGCTGTTTTTT. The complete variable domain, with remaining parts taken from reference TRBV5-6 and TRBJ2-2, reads DAGVTQSPTHLIKTRGQQVTLRCSPKSGHDTVSWYQQALGQGPQFIFQYYEEEERQRGNFPDRFSGHQFPNYSSELNVNALLLGDSALYLCASSLVGSGSDGELFFGEGSRLTVL.